A single sample gave rise to the 30 T cell receptor beta chains below, sequenced in a study of T cell repertoires in cytomegalovirus infection. From the reads, TCRdb called clonotypes with MiXCR, one entry per CDR3 protein. The top ten clones hold over 13% of a sample with about 920,000 distinct CDR3 sequences, less than 40% of them seen once. Antigens for these TCRs are unknown. Specimen: cultured CD8+ T cells from PBMCs, collected from culture after CMV antigen stimulation. The receptors derive from a human donor in good health (CMV status not recorded). Some clones in this sample may be carry-over from other donors' samples.

The gene calls are TRBV5-1 and TRBJ2-1; 8 bases map to TRBD2. Germline V gene sequence: CDR1 SGHRS, CDR2 YFSETQ. The CDR3 has 15 residues. V shed 4 bases and J 7 bases; nucleotides not matched to a gene: 10. CDR3 protein: CASSSPGLVSNEQFF. The CDR3 nucleotides read TGCGCCAGCAGCAGCCCGGGACTAGTATCGAATGAGCAGTTCTTC. Together with reference TRBV5-1 and TRBJ2-1, the CDR3 gives the full variable domain: KAGVTQTPRYLIKTRGQQVTLSCSPISGHRSVSWYQQTPGQGLQFLFEYFSETQRNKGNFPGRFSGRQFSNSRSEMNVSTLELGDSALYLCASSSPGLVSNEQFFGPGTRLTVL.

The chain joins TRBV7-9 to TRBJ1-2, with D perhaps matching TRBD1 (6 bases). The CDR3 has 14 amino acids. V gave up 5 bases and J gave up 6 bases, with 16 bases separating them. CDR1 and CDR2 from the germline V gene are SEHNR and FQNEAQ (reference sequence). CDR3 DNA sequence: TGTGCCAGCAGCCCCCTAGCCAGGGGCGATGGCTACACCTTC. This codes for CASSPLARGDGYTF. Full variable domain (outside the CDR3, taken from reference TRBV7-9 and TRBJ1-2): DTGVSQNPRHKITKRGQNVTFRCDPISEHNRLYWYRQTLGQGPEFLTYFQNEAQLEKSRLLSDRFSAERPKGSFSTLEIQRTEQGDSAMYLCASSPLARGDGYTFGSGTRLTVV.

In the case of this clonotype: It may be a read error: a sequence one base away is much more abundant. This CDR3 is missing its conserved last phenylalanine or tryptophan, likely due to a read error. This rearrangement joins TRBV7-2 to TRBJ1-2; D is unclear. From germline, CDR1 is SGHTA and CDR2 FQGNSA. The CDR3 has 14 amino acids. Trimming left V 1 base short and J 4 bases short, with 10 bases between. CDR3 amino acids: CASSLEGLFYGYTI. CDR3 bases: TGTGCCAGCAGCTTAGAAGGACTTTTCTATGGCTACACCATC.

This clonotype has only a few counts. This chain links TRBV27 with TRBJ2-6; D is undetermined. The CDR3 sequence is 18 residues long. Trimming stripped 3 bases from V and 0 bases from J, with 15 bases between. Germline values: CDR1 MNHEY, CDR2 SMNVEV (reference sequence). CDR3 residues: CASSFYPVQSSGANVLTF. The CDR3 region has the DNA TGTGCCAGCAGTTTTTATCCCGTCCAGTCCTCTGGGGCCAACGTCCTGACTTTC.

This clonotype has at least ten counts. The rearrangement joins TRBV7-9 to TRBJ2-7, with unresolved D. The V end lost 4 bases, the J end lost 5 bases, and 12 bases lay between the germline ends. The length of the CDR3 is 13 residues. Germline CDR1 reads SEHNR; CDR2 reads FQNEAQ (reference sequence). CDR3 protein: CASSSASNHEQYV. The CDR3 nucleotides are TGTGCCAGCAGCTCCGCTAGTAACCACGAGCAGTACGTC.

This clonotype showed up many times. The chain has TRBV12-3 or TRBV12-4 and TRBJ2-1; 12 bases agree with TRBD1. Unmatched junction bases numbered 2, after V lost 3 bases and J lost 8 bases. CDR3 length: 14 residues. The CDR3 spells CASSFGTGGHEQFF. The CDR3, as DNA: TGTGCCAGCAGTTTCGGGACAGGGGGCCATGAGCAGTTCTTC.

V gene TRBV27 combines with J gene TRBJ2-1; 7 bases fit TRBD1. J was trimmed by 7 bases and V by 7 bases; bases with no gene match: 10. The CDR3 consists of 14 residues. Germline V gene data show CDR1 as MNHEY and CDR2 as SMNVEV (reference sequence). CDR3 DNA sequence: TGTGCCAGCACCTCAGGGGGTGACGGAAATGAGCAGTTCTTC. Amino acids: CASTSGGDGNEQFF.

The chain has TRBV20-1 and TRBJ2-7; possible D gene TRBD1, 6 bases. The germline V and J ends were trimmed by 0 bases and 0 bases, with 9 bases remaining between them. Germline-derived CDR1 and CDR2 are DFQATT and SNEGSKA (reference sequence). The CDR3 is 14 residues long. CDR3 sequence reads: CSARDDRSSYEQYV. The DNA of the CDR3 is TGCAGTGCTAGAGATGACAGGAGCTCCTACGAGCAGTACGTC.

J is TRBJ1-5 and V is TRBV6-6, with D unresolved. The CDR3 has 12 residues. CDR1 and CDR2 from the germline V gene are MNHNY and SVGAGI (reference sequence). Between the trimmed V and J ends, which lost 10 bases and 5 bases, there was a span of 12 bases. The CDR3 protein is CATERPDQPQHF. The CDR3 DNA reads TGTGCCACCGAGAGGCCTGATCAGCCCCAGCATTTT.

This clonotype came up a few times. The genes are TRBV15 and TRBJ2-3; no definite D call. The V end lost 1 base, the J end lost 8 bases, and 13 bases lay between the germline ends. Per germline, CDR1 LNHNV and CDR2 YYDKDF (reference sequence). This CDR3 spans 14 amino acids. The CDR3 sequence is CATSRAEAPGTQYF. CDR3 in DNA: TGTGCCACCAGCAGAGCTGAAGCTCCGGGTACGCAGTATTTT.

This clonotype was counted only a few times. The chain uses TRBV28 and TRBJ2-7; 7 bases are a match to TRBD1. The CDR3 is 15 residues long. V was clipped by 5 bases and J by 0 bases; unmatched bases: 7. CDR1 and CDR2 (germline): MDHEN, SYDVKM. This CDR3 is CASSRQGRSSYEQYV. The CDR3 nucleotides read TGTGCCAGCAGTCGACAGGGCCGGAGCTCCTACGAGCAGTACGTC.

The J gene is TRBJ2-5, the V gene TRBV29-1; D unresolved. V shed 4 bases and J shed 3 bases, with 18 bases lying between them. From germline, CDR1 is SQVTM and CDR2 ANQGSEA. This CDR3 has 15 amino acids. The CDR3 loop is CSVAAVEAGKETQYF. CDR3 bases: TGCAGCGTTGCCGCCGTAGAGGCCGGTAAAGAGACCCAGTACTTC.

This clonotype came up a few times. The chain combines TRBV6-1 with TRBJ1-2; 7 bases match TRBD1. This CDR3 has 18 amino acids. V was pared by 3 bases and J by 8 bases, with 21 bases of the junction left unmatched. Germline V gene sequence: CDR1 MNHNS, CDR2 SASEGT. CDR3 sequence: CASSEIIGPAHTGDGYTF. In DNA form, the CDR3 reads TGTGCCAGCAGTGAGATCATAGGGCCGGCGCATACAGGGGACGGCTACACCTTC.

The chain carries TRBV27 and TRBJ2-5; 7 nucleotides match TRBD2. Germline CDR1 and CDR2: MNHEY and SMNVEV (reference sequence). The CDR3 runs to 16 residues. V shed 3 bases, J shed 5 bases, and the junction held 12 bases outside the gene matches. CDR3 sequence: CASSLGGALNSETQYF. CDR3 nucleotide sequence: TGTGCCAGCAGTTTGGGAGGGGCTCTTAACTCGGAGACCCAGTACTTC.

The rearrangement uses TRBV29-1 and TRBJ1-1; D is possibly TRBD1 (5 bases). V was shortened by 3 bases and J by 3 bases, with 8 bases between the two germline ends. The germline V gene encodes CDR1 SQVTM and CDR2 ANQGSEA. There are 12 residues in the CDR3. The CDR3 region is CSVELGDTEAFF. The DNA of the CDR3 is TGCAGCGTTGAGTTGGGGGACACTGAAGCTTTCTTT.

The rearrangement joins TRBV20-1 to TRBJ2-7; the D is unclear. Germline CDR1 reads DFQATT; CDR2 reads SNEGSKA (reference sequence). The CDR3 runs to 16 residues. With 0 bases removed from V and 0 bases from J, the gap between germline ends came to 15 bases. The CDR3 spells CSARDHYGHDSYEQYF. As DNA, the CDR3 is TGCAGTGCTAGAGATCATTACGGGCACGACTCCTACGAGCAGTACTTC.

This clonotype was seen a few times. This chain uses TRBV10-2 with TRBJ2-7; 8 bases line up with TRBD1. With V trimmed by 5 bases and J by 3 bases, 6 bases remained unmatched. Per germline, CDR1 WSHSY and CDR2 SAAADI. This CDR3 is 14 amino acids long. CDR3: CASSTTGDGYEQYF. The CDR3, as DNA: TGCGCCAGCAGTACGACAGGGGATGGCTACGAGCAGTACTTC.

This rearrangement joins TRBV4-2 to TRBJ1-1, with D possibly being TRBD1 (5 bases). V lost 8 bases and J lost 1, with 14 bases in between. The CDR3 is 14 amino acids. Germline V gene lookup returns CDR1 LGHNA and CDR2 YNFKEQ. DNA for the CDR3: TGTGCCAGCGCCGATCGCGGGGCGAACACTGAAGCTTTCTTT. It translates to CASADRGANTEAFF.

This clonotype was counted between two and nine times. The genes are TRBV7-8 and TRBJ2-2; 7 positions match TRBD1. The CDR3 runs 17 residues. J lost 1 base, V lost 5 bases, and 10 bases had no gene match. CDR1 and CDR2 from the germline V gene are SGHVS and FQNEAQ. CDR3 in amino acids: CASSEFSTGRNTGELFF. The CDR3 DNA reads as TGTGCCAGCAGCGAATTTTCGACAGGGAGGAACACCGGGGAGCTGTTTTTT.

This clonotype has more than one count but fewer than ten. The chain combines TRBV28 with TRBJ2-5; a weak D match, TRBD2 (5 bases). With 8 bases removed from V and 4 bases from J, the gap between germline ends came to 20 bases. CDR1 and CDR2 from the germline V gene are MDHEN and SYDVKM. The CDR3 is made up of 15 amino acids. CDR3 residues: CASGPWAGRTETQYF. The CDR3 nucleotides read TGTGCCAGCGGCCCTTGGGCGGGTCGGACAGAGACCCAGTACTTC.

This chain uses TRBV7-6 with TRBJ1-4; 7 bases fit TRBD1. The V gene's germline CDR1 is SGHVS and CDR2 FNYEAQ. Losses at the gene ends were 1 base for V and 4 bases for J; bases not matched to a gene: 6. The CDR3 is made up of 16 amino acids. The CDR3 sequence is CASSLEGQTYNEKLFF. DNA for the CDR3: TGTGCCAGCAGCTTAGAGGGACAGACCTATAATGAAAAACTGTTTTTT.

This chain links TRBV5-1 with TRBJ2-1; D might be TRBD1 (5 bases). Trimming cost V 0 bases and J 3 bases, with 13 bases left between them. There are 16 residues in the CDR3. The germline gives CDR1 SGHRS, CDR2 YFSETQ. The CDR3 DNA sequence: TGCGCCAGCAGCTTGGATCAGCAGGGATTCTACAATGAGCAGTTCTTC. It encodes CASSLDQQGFYNEQFF.

This clonotype has a handful of counts. V gene TRBV27 combines with J gene TRBJ1-6; 7 bases match TRBD1. Germline V gene lookup returns CDR1 MNHEY and CDR2 SMNVEV (reference sequence). J was trimmed by 7 bases and V by 3 bases; bases with no gene match: 3. The CDR3 extends over 14 amino acids. In nucleotides, the CDR3 is TGTGCCAGCAGTTTCGGGACAGCAAATTCACCCCTCCACTTT. Translation gives CASSFGTANSPLHF.

This clonotype was recorded a few times. The J gene is TRBJ2-5, the V gene TRBV7-9; D unclear. V lost 5 bases and J 3 bases, leaving 7 bases between the germline ends. The CDR3 spans 12 residues. The V gene's germline CDR1 is SEHNR and CDR2 FQNEAQ (reference sequence). DNA of the CDR3: TGTGCCAGCAGCCCACAGAAAGAGACCCAGTACTTC. It encodes CASSPQKETQYF. Drawing the rest from reference TRBV7-9 and TRBJ2-5, the complete variable domain is DTGVSQNPRHKITKRGQNVTFRCDPISEHNRLYWYRQTLGQGPEFLTYFQNEAQLEKSRLLSDRFSAERPKGSFSTLEIQRTEQGDSAMYLCASSPQKETQYFGPGTRLLVL.

About this clonotype: Germline is not matched at one junction end, which may reflect a read error. The chain combines TRBV19 with TRBJ1-5, with unresolved D. CDR1 and CDR2 from the germline V gene are LNHDA and SQIVND (reference sequence). The CDR3 totals 17 residues. The CDR3 DNA follows: TGTGCCTGTAGTATAGCCCCTAAGGGAGGCAGCAATCAGCCCCAGCATTTT. Its protein product is CACSIAPKGGSNQPQHF. Supplemented by reference TRBV19 and TRBJ1-5, the full variable domain reads DGGITQSPKYLFRKEGQNVTLSCEQNLNHDAMYWYRQDPGQGLRLIYYSQIVNDFQKGDIAEGYSVSREKKESFPLTVTSAQKNPTAFYLCACSIAPKGGSNQPQHFGDGTRLSIL.

The V and J genes are TRBV15 and TRBJ1-6; the D gene is possibly TRBD1 (6 bases). The CDR3 is 14 residues long. The V gene's germline CDR1 is LNHNV and CDR2 YYDKDF (reference sequence). Trimming left V 10 bases short and J 0 bases short, with 10 bases between. In nucleotides, the CDR3 is TGTGCCAGCAGGGGTCCCTCCTATAATTCACCCCTCCACTTT. It yields the protein CASRGPSYNSPLHF.

CDR3 coding DNA: TGTGCCAGCAGCTACACCCGGGAGACCCAGTACTTC. Translation gives CASSYTRETQYF. This chain joins TRBV6-2 or TRBV6-3 and TRBJ2-5; no clear D. The CDR3 is made up of 12 amino acids. Per germline, CDR1 MNHEY and CDR2 SVGEGT. V lost 6 bases, J lost 5 bases, and 10 bases lay in between.

Concerning this clonotype: An end of the junction does not agree with germline; a read error may underlie this. This chain links TRBV5-1 with TRBJ2-1; 7 nucleotides align to TRBD1. CDR3 length equals 14 residues. The germline V gene encodes CDR1 SGHRS and CDR2 YFSETQ. CDR3 sequence (DNA): TGCACCAGCAGCTTGTGGCAGGGGGACAATGAGCAGTTCTTC. Its protein product is CTSSLWQGDNEQFF.

The J gene is TRBJ2-1, the V gene TRBV29-1; 13 bases are shared with TRBD2. The CDR3 sequence is 15 residues long. The germline V gene has CDR1 SQVTM and CDR2 ANQGSEA. The junction had 4 bases not matched to a gene; V was cut back by 6 bases and J by 2 bases. Here the CDR3 DNA reads TGCAGCGTCCACACTAGCGGGGGGGCCTACAATGAGCAGTTCTTC. Translation gives CSVHTSGGAYNEQFF.

The sample holds a few counts of this clonotype. The V and J genes are TRBV10-2 and TRBJ2-3, with D maybe TRBD1 (6 bases). This CDR3 spans 19 amino acids. Deletions cut 7 bases from V and 4 bases from J, with 30 bases between. Looked up from germline, CDR1 is WSHSY and CDR2 is SAAADI. The DNA of the CDR3 is TGCGCCAGCACCGCCGCACTCAACCCGGGACACTTCGACCCAGATACGCAGTATTTT. Its protein is CASTAALNPGHFDPDTQYF.